The rows below give T cell receptor beta chains drawn from one sample of a study of blood T cell repertoires in COVID-19. Sequencing used immunoSEQ multiplex PCR; TCRdb keeps in-frame clones, though not all of them. The table includes around 200,000 clones, about 86% detected once. Sample: peripheral blood. The source is a woman aged 45-65 years with acute or convalescent COVID-19. Both conserved end residues are part of each CDR3. The D gene is left open where the match is weak. Only some rows state a clone size, as once, few, many or a class for expanded clones.

>TRBD1|TRBV3-1/TRBV3-2|TRBJ1-5|once
CASSQGTGGSQPQHF
TGTGCCAGCAGCCAAGGGACAGGGGGAAGTCAGCCCCAGCATTTT
>TRBD2|TRBV24-1|TRBJ2-3|few
CATQGGDSGSADTQYF
TGTGCCACCCAGGGGGGCGATAGCGGGAGCGCAGATACGCAGTATTTT
>-|TRBV3-1/TRBV3-2|TRBJ2-2|-
CASSPSQGTGELFF
TGTGCCAGCAGCCCATCTCAGGGCACCGGGGAGCTGTTTTTT
>-|TRBV28|TRBJ2-2|few
CASSPLESGELFF
TGTGCCAGCAGTCCCCTTGAGTCCGGGGAGCTGTTTTTT
>TRBD1|TRBV28|TRBJ1-5|few
CASSTGVVQPQHF
TGTGCCAGCAGCACAGGGGTGGTACAGCCCCAGCATTTT
>-|TRBV2|TRBJ2-7|-
CASSISGKYYEQYF
TGTGCCAGCAGTATAAGTGGCAAGTACTACGAGCAGTACTTC
>-|TRBV12-5|TRBJ2-3|-
CASGPGAGGSTDTQYF
TGTGCTAGTGGTCCAGGAGCGGGTGGGAGCACAGATACGCAGTATTTT
>-|TRBV12-3/TRBV12-4|TRBJ1-1|few
CASTMGGITEAFF
TGTGCCAGCACCATGGGAGGGATCACTGAAGCTTTCTTT
>-|TRBV15|TRBJ2-7|-
CATSRVAGWREQYF
TGTGCCACCAGCAGAGTGGCAGGGTGGCGCGAGCAGTACTTC
>TRBD2|TRBV23-1|TRBJ2-7|-
CASSQSKGLAAYEQYF
TGCGCCAGCAGTCAATCTAAGGGACTAGCGGCCTACGAGCAGTACTTC
>-|TRBV19|TRBJ1-4|once
CASSIFGVTNEKLFF
TGTGCCAGTAGTATTTTCGGAGTAACTAATGAAAAACTGTTTTTT
>TRBD1|TRBV18|TRBJ2-2|-
CASSPRTGGFTGELFF
TGTGCCAGCTCACCGCGGACAGGGGGATTCACCGGGGAGCTGTTTTTT
>TRBD1|TRBV15|TRBJ1-2|-
CATSPGGEGYGYTF
TGTGCCACCAGCCCAGGGGGTGAAGGATATGGCTACACCTTC
>-|TRBV9|TRBJ2-5|-
CASSTHAGASGVAETQYF
TGTGCCAGCAGCACCCACGCGGGTGCCTCGGGAGTGGCAGAGACCCAGTACTTC
>TRBD2|TRBV27|TRBJ2-7|-
CASSVGSGNYEQYF
TGTGCCAGCAGTGTTGGTAGCGGGAACTACGAGCAGTACTTC
>-|TRBV21-1|TRBJ1-6|-
CASSKVGGLGSPLHF
TGTGCCAGCAGCAAAGTCGGGGGGCTAGGGTCACCCCTCCACTTT